This T cell receptor (beta chain) was observed in a study of shared clonotypes between healthy human individuals. TCRdb's copy holds only in-frame clones and misses some; the assay was immunoSEQ multiplex PCR. The repertoire holds roughly 640,000 clones, around 72% seen once, with approximately 1.8% in the top ten. Germline V gives CDR1 SQVTM, CDR2 ANQGSEA. The CDR3 runs to 15 residues. The V and J ends lost 6 bases and 0 bases respectively, with 15 bases between them. This clone appeared a single time. The sequence derives from a woman aged 30 to 39 in good health. The sequencing sample was made of memory CD4+ T cells sorted from blood. Subset given: CD45RA-negative fraction. The V gene is TRBV29-1, the J gene TRBJ2-4; D ambiguous. DNA for the CDR3: TGCAGCGTAGGAGCCACAGAATTAGCCAAAAACATTCAGTACTTC. Its translation is CSVGATELAKNIQYF.